One sample yielded the 22 T cell receptor beta chains listed below, sequenced in a study of T cells after yellow fever vaccination. TCRdb independently ran MiXCR on the 5' RACE reads; one entry per CDR3 protein. The profile shows around 310,000 distinct CDR3 sequences, approximately 3.9% of them singletons. The sample in question was PBMCs, obtained on the day of the yellow fever booster vaccination. The receptors originated from a man between 18 and 29 years old who received the YFV17D yellow fever vaccine.

V gene TRBV9 combines with J gene TRBJ1-3, with D tentatively TRBD1 (5 bases). Trimming stripped 9 bases from V and 3 bases from J, with 13 bases between. Germline V gene sequence: CDR1 SGDLS, CDR2 YYNGEE. The CDR3 consists of 13 residues. The CDR3 coding sequence is TGTGCCAAGTCGCGGGGCGGTGGAAACACCATATATTTT. It translates to CAKSRGGGNTIYF.

The chain couples TRBV4-3 to TRBJ2-5, with D tentatively TRBD1 or TRBD2 (5 bases each). This CDR3 has 15 amino acids. CDR1 is LGHNA, CDR2 YSLEER, per germline. The germline V and J ends were trimmed by 0 bases and 1 base, with 9 bases remaining between them. The CDR3 loop reads CASSQDEGTQETQYF. DNA for the CDR3: TGCGCCAGCAGCCAAGATGAAGGGACCCAAGAGACCCAGTACTTC.

Only a few counts were recorded for this clonotype. The chain joins TRBV2 to TRBJ2-5; D might be TRBD1 or TRBD2, each matching 5 bases. CDR3 length: 14 amino acids. Germline V gene sequence: CDR1 SNHLY, CDR2 FYNNEI. Trimming removed 11 bases at V and 1 base at J, with 17 bases between. The chain's CDR3 is CAGGSGLIQETQYF. The CDR3 nucleotides are TGTGCCGGGGGAAGTGGACTGATCCAAGAGACCCAGTACTTC.

V is TRBV7-9 and J is TRBJ2-7; 7 bases are shared with TRBD1. V lost 6 bases to trimming and J lost 6 bases; unmatched junction nucleotides: 8. CDR3 length equals 13 residues. The germline V gene has CDR1 SEHNR and CDR2 FQNEAQ (reference sequence). This CDR3 is CASRRTGGPEQYF. The DNA for the CDR3 is TGTGCCAGCAGACGGACAGGCGGCCCCGAGCAGTACTTC. Looking up the rest from reference TRBV7-9 and TRBJ2-7 gives the full variable domain: DTGVSQNPRHKITKRGQNVTFRCDPISEHNRLYWYRQTLGQGPEFLTYFQNEAQLEKSRLLSDRFSAERPKGSFSTLEIQRTEQGDSAMYLCASRRTGGPEQYFGPGTRLTVT.

This clonotype was detected many times. The chain couples TRBV2 to TRBJ2-1; 14 bases fit TRBD2. V lost 9 bases to trimming and J lost 8 bases; unmatched junction nucleotides: 6. The CDR3 loop spans 14 amino acids. From germline, CDR1 is SNHLY and CDR2 FYNNEI. CDR3 in DNA: TGTGCCAGGGGAGGACTAGCGGGGGGTCATGAGCAGTTCTTC. This codes for CARGGLAGGHEQFF. Using reference TRBV2 and TRBJ2-1 for the parts outside the CDR3, the full variable domain is EPEVTQTPSHQVTQMGQEVILRCVPISNHLYFYWYRQILGQKVEFLVSFYNNEISEKSEIFDDQFSVERPDGSNFTLKIRSTKLEDSAMYFCARGGLAGGHEQFFGPGTRLTVL.

The chain has TRBV10-3 and TRBJ2-2; 7 nucleotides align to TRBD1. The CDR3 spans 14 residues. CDR1 and CDR2 (germline): ENHRY, SYGVKD. V lost 6 bases and J lost 3; bases outside the gene matches: 4. CDR3 coding DNA: TGTGCCATCAGCGTTACAGGGGACACCGGGGAGCTGTTTTTT. Protein product: CAISVTGDTGELFF.

This clonotype was counted ten times or more. This sequence joins TRBV7-9 and TRBJ2-7, with 8 bases that match TRBD1. Losses at the gene ends were 5 bases for V and 4 bases for J; bases not matched to a gene: 7. The CDR3 consists of 14 residues. Germline V lookup: CDR1 SEHNR, CDR2 FQNEAQ (reference sequence). This CDR3 is CASSTTGQGYEQYV. CDR3 nucleotide sequence: TGTGCCAGCAGCACGACAGGACAGGGTTACGAGCAGTACGTC.

V is TRBV28 and J is TRBJ1-4; possible D gene TRBD1, 5 bases. Germline V gives CDR1 MDHEN, CDR2 SYDVKM. V was clipped by 3 bases and J by 1 base, with 9 bases between them. The CDR3 runs 15 residues. CDR3 residues: CASSFLQGTNEKLFF. For the CDR3, the DNA is TGTGCCAGCAGTTTTTTGCAGGGAACTAATGAAAAACTGTTTTTT.

This clonotype was counted at least ten times. The genes are TRBV4-1 and TRBJ1-1; D unresolved. The V end lost 5 bases, the J end lost 1 base, and 17 bases lay between the germline ends. This CDR3 comprises 16 residues. CDR1 is MGHRA and CDR2 is YSYEKL in the germline V gene. DNA of the CDR3: TGCGCCAGCAGCTCCGTGGGCGCCCATGAGAACACTGAAGCTTTCTTT. Its protein is CASSSVGAHENTEAFF.

This clonotype appeared a few times. The chain uses TRBV28 and TRBJ1-6; 8 bases line up with TRBD1. The V segment lost 6 bases and the J segment 3 bases; nucleotides outside the gene matches: 4. Germline assignment: CDR1 MDHEN and CDR2 SYDVKM. The CDR3 has 15 residues. CDR3 nucleotide sequence: TGTGCCAGCAGGACCGGACAGGGCTATAATTCACCCCTCCACTTT. Translating gives CASRTGQGYNSPLHF.

The sample holds many counts of this clonotype. This rearrangement joins TRBV6-5 to TRBJ2-7; D may match TRBD1 or TRBD2 (5 bases each). The germline V gene has CDR1 MNHEY and CDR2 SVGAGI. Trimming pared 5 bases from V and 2 bases from J, leaving 16 bases between. The CDR3 spans 15 residues. CDR3 DNA sequence: TGTGCCAGCAGTCACCCTTGGGACGGTCCCTACGAGCAGTACTTC. Protein product: CASSHPWDGPYEQYF.

The chain carries TRBV9 and TRBJ1-5, with 8 bases fitting TRBD1. The CDR3 is made up of 15 amino acids. The V and J ends lost 3 bases and 8 bases, in that order; junction bases with no gene match: 10. Germline assignment: CDR1 SGDLS and CDR2 YYNGEE. CDR3 sequence (DNA): TGTGCCAGCAGCGCGAAAGACAGGGGTTGGGAGCCCCAGCATTTT. This translates into CASSAKDRGWEPQHF.

Many counts were recorded for this clonotype. The chain uses TRBV5-1 and TRBJ2-3, with unresolved D. CDR3 length equals 14 residues. V lost 0 bases and J lost 2, with 7 bases in between. The germline V gene encodes CDR1 SGHRS and CDR2 YFSETQ. CDR3 in DNA: TGCGCCAGCAGCTTGGGTCAGTACACAGATACGCAGTATTTT. Its protein is CASSLGQYTDTQYF.

Only a few counts were recorded for this clonotype. This chain uses TRBV27 with TRBJ2-3; 7 bases match TRBD1. With 3 bases clipped from V and 0 bases from J, the junction kept 3 bases outside the gene matches. This CDR3 has 15 residues. Germline CDR1 reads MNHEY; CDR2 reads SMNVEV (reference sequence). The CDR3, as DNA: TGTGCCAGCAGTTTGAAGACAGGGAGCACAGATACGCAGTATTTT. Translation: CASSLKTGSTDTQYF.

The chain couples TRBV10-3 to TRBJ2-6; 7 bases agree with TRBD2. This CDR3 has 14 residues. Germline V CDR1 and CDR2: ENHRY, SYGVKD. After removal of 7 bases from V and 2 bases from J, the junction contained 2 bases not matched to a gene. The DNA for the CDR3 is TGTGCCATCACCGGGGGGACTGGGGCCAACGTCCTGACTTTC. Its translation is CAITGGTGANVLTF.

The chain is built from TRBV5-1 and TRBJ1-2; possible D gene TRBD1, 5 bases. Germline lookup yields CDR1 SGHRS and CDR2 YFSETQ. The CDR3 spans 14 residues. The V and J ends lost 7 bases and 3 bases respectively, with 16 bases between them. Here the CDR3 DNA reads TGCGCCAGCCGCCGCGACAGTGTCTACTATGGCTACACCTTC. Translating it yields CASRRDSVYYGYTF.

V and J are TRBV7-8 and TRBJ2-3; D may be TRBD2 (5 bases). This CDR3 has 14 residues. The V and J ends lost 5 bases and 9 bases respectively, with 18 bases between them. Germline CDR1 and CDR2: SGHVS and FQNEAQ. The CDR3: CASSPGSDLGTQYF. The CDR3 DNA is TGTGCCAGCAGCCCCGGGTCGGACTTAGGCACGCAGTATTTT.

This clonotype was seen at least ten times. This sequence joins TRBV7-9 and TRBJ2-2, with unresolved D. V lost 8 bases to trimming and J lost 1 base, with 8 bases between them. This CDR3 region has 13 residues. Germline V gives CDR1 SEHNR, CDR2 FQNEAQ (reference sequence). The CDR3 here is CASRSGNTGELFF. The CDR3 bases are TGTGCCAGCCGCTCCGGGAACACCGGGGAGCTGTTTTTT.

The chain links TRBV20-1 to TRBJ2-5, with D perhaps TRBD2 (5 bases). The length of the CDR3 is 14 residues. V lost 3 bases to trimming and J lost 4 bases, with 15 bases between them. Germline V gives CDR1 DFQATT, CDR2 SNEGSKA (reference sequence). The CDR3 loop is CSASLRVGGETQYF. The CDR3, as DNA: TGCAGTGCTAGCTTGAGGGTCGGAGGAGAGACCCAGTACTTC.

This clonotype was recorded many times. The gene calls are TRBV4-2 and TRBJ1-4; a possible D gene is TRBD1 (5 bases). CDR1 is LGHNA, CDR2 YNFKEQ, per germline. Trimming took 5 bases from V and 7 from J, leaving 14 bases between them. The CDR3 contains 14 residues. This chain's CDR3 is CASSRQSAGEKLFF. Here the CDR3 DNA reads TGTGCCAGCAGCAGACAGTCCGCAGGTGAAAAACTGTTTTTT.

V gene TRBV24-1 combines with J gene TRBJ2-1; tentatively, D is TRBD1 or TRBD2 (5 bases each). CDR1 KGHDR and CDR2 SFDVKD come from the germline V gene. The CDR3 has 15 amino acids. Between the trimmed V and J ends, which lost 5 bases and 10 bases, there was a span of 20 bases. The CDR3 region is CATSVAGSHGNEQFF. CDR3 in DNA: TGTGCCACCAGTGTTGCAGGGAGCCACGGAAACGAGCAGTTCTTC.

This clonotype occurred many times. The rearrangement links TRBV7-3 to TRBJ2-1; 10 positions agree with TRBD2. This CDR3 contains 14 residues. In germline, CDR1 is SGHTA, CDR2 FQGTGA. V was pared by 4 bases and J by 4 bases, with 1 base of the junction left unmatched. The CDR3 sequence is CASSSTSGYNEQFF. The DNA for the CDR3 is TGTGCCAGCAGCTCGACTAGCGGGTACAATGAGCAGTTCTTC.